The T cell receptor (beta chain) under discussion was sequenced for a study of technical replicates of blood from a few donors. The protocol was immunoSEQ multiplex PCR, while the TCRdb copy is restricted to in-frame clones and leaves out a portion. The repertoire holds approximately 75,000 clones, with 95% to 98% as singletons. The germline V gene has CDR1 LNHNV and CDR2 YYDKDF (reference sequence). V was clipped by 7 bases and J by 4 bases, with 16 bases between them. There are 14 residues in the CDR3. Sequenced sample: T cells isolated from PBMCs. V is TRBV15 and J is TRBJ1-2; the D is unclear. This sequence was found in a human donor in good health. The CDR3 bases are TGTGCCACCAATAGCCGTGGGAGCATCTATGGCTACACCTTC. Translated: CATNSRGSIYGYTF.